Listed below are T cell receptor beta chains from one sample, sequenced in a study of naive and memory T cell subsets. TCRdb analysed the 5' RACE reads with MiXCR anew, one entry per CDR3 protein. This sample yields roughly 60,000 distinct CDR3 sequences, of which 6% to 8.5% are seen a single time; 15% to 20% belongs to the top ten. Receptors originate from a female donor in good health. The CDR3 runs from the conserved cysteine through the conserved F or W. D genes are given only for firm matches. Clone size is not always given. Where it is, it says once, few, many or a class for expanded clones.

cdr3_aa	cdr3_nt	v_call	d_call	clone_size	cdr3_length	j_call
CATSRDRQYEQYF	TGTGCCACCAGCAGAGACAGACAGTACGAGCAGTACTTC	TRBV15	-	-	13	TRBJ2-7
CASSLLGADQPQHF	TGTGCCAGCAGTTTGTTAGGGGCCGATCAGCCCCAGCATTTT	TRBV28	-	many	14	TRBJ1-5
CASSSVYNEQFF	TGTGCCAGCAGCTCCGTGTACAATGAGCAGTTCTTC	TRBV11-2	-	many	12	TRBJ2-1
CASTPLEGGNQPQHF	TGTGCCAGTACCCCTTTAGAAGGGGGCAATCAGCCCCAGCATTTT	TRBV19	-	-	15	TRBJ1-5
CASRQLAGGSETQYF	TGTGCCAGTAGACAACTAGCGGGGGGATCAGAGACCCAGTACTTC	TRBV19	TRBD2	few	15	TRBJ2-5
CASSSPSLSREPQGTQYF	TGTGCCTCCAGCAGCCCTTCATTATCGAGGGAACCCCAAGGGACCCAGTACTTC	TRBV15	-	-	18	TRBJ2-5
CAWSPIAYEQYF	TGTGCCTGGAGCCCAATTGCCTACGAGCAGTACTTC	TRBV30	-	-	12	TRBJ2-7
CASSPLAGGGYEQYF	TGTGCCAGCAGCCCCCTTGCGGGGGGCGGCTACGAGCAGTACTTC	TRBV11-2	TRBD2	-	15	TRBJ2-7
CASSSDRGLDYGYTF	TGCGCCAGCAGCTCCGACAGGGGGCTTGACTATGGCTACACCTTC	TRBV5-1	TRBD1	few	15	TRBJ1-2
CATLDVGAKNIQYF	TGTGCCACCCTGGACGTGGGAGCCAAAAACATTCAGTACTTC	TRBV19	-	many	14	TRBJ2-4
CASRYRDNRGETQYF	TGTGCCAGCAGATACCGGGACAACCGGGGCGAGACCCAGTACTTC	TRBV28	-	few	15	TRBJ2-5
CASKRTGLRWNQPQHF	TGTGCCAGCAAAAGGACAGGGTTGCGGTGGAATCAGCCCCAGCATTTT	TRBV28	TRBD1	-	16	TRBJ1-5
CASSFGGHEKLFF	TGTGCCAGCAGTTTTGGGGGGCATGAAAAACTGTTTTTT	TRBV28	-	few	13	TRBJ1-4
CSATRTAYNSPLHF	TGCAGTGCAACTCGGACAGCTTATAATTCACCCCTCCACTTT	TRBV20-1	-	many	14	TRBJ1-6
CSATGTVVKAFF	TGCAGTGCTACCGGGACAGTTGTTAAAGCTTTCTTT	TRBV20-1	TRBD1	many	12	TRBJ1-1
CSARETQGVYNEQFF	TGCAGTGCTAGAGAAACCCAGGGAGTGTACAATGAGCAGTTCTTC	TRBV20-1	-	few	15	TRBJ2-1
CASSLGNKPYGYTF	TGTGCCAGCAGCTTAGGTAACAAACCCTATGGCTACACCTTC	TRBV13	-	few	14	TRBJ1-2
CASRDSSYNSPLHF	TGTGCCAGCAGGGACAGCTCCTATAATTCACCCCTCCACTTT	TRBV9	-	-	14	TRBJ1-6
CASSGGGTTNEKLFF	TGTGCCAGCTCGGGTGGAGGGACAACTAATGAAAAACTGTTTTTT	TRBV18	-	few	15	TRBJ1-4
CASSLRLAGRTDTQYF	TGTGCCAGCAGCTTGAGGCTAGCGGGGAGAACAGATACGCAGTATTTT	TRBV11-3	TRBD2	-	16	TRBJ2-3
CASSSPGTGEKLFF	TGCGCCAGCAGCTCCCCGGGGACAGGTGAAAAACTGTTTTTT	TRBV5-1	TRBD1	once	14	TRBJ1-4
CASSPGTGLNTGELFF	TGTGCCAGCTCACCAGGGACAGGCTTAAACACCGGGGAGCTGTTTTTT	TRBV18	TRBD1	few	16	TRBJ2-2
CSAPTSSSGNTIYF	TGCAGTGCTCCGACTTCCAGCTCTGGAAACACCATATATTTT	TRBV20-1	-	many	14	TRBJ1-3
CASSVWAGYNEQFF	TGTGCCAGCAGTGTCTGGGCTGGCTACAATGAGCAGTTCTTC	TRBV6-5	-	many	14	TRBJ2-1
CASSPSGSSYNEQFF	TGTGCCAGCAGCCCTAGCGGGAGCTCCTACAATGAGCAGTTCTTC	TRBV28	TRBD2	-	15	TRBJ2-1
CASSKGQRNTEAFF	TGCGCCAGCAGCAAGGGACAGAGGAACACTGAAGCTTTCTTT	TRBV5-1	TRBD1	many	14	TRBJ1-1
CASSPMDISEQYF	TGTGCCAGCTCACCCATGGACATTTCAGAGCAGTACTTC	TRBV18	-	-	13	TRBJ2-7
CASSLNRGRGDTQYF	TGCGCCAGCAGCTTGAACAGGGGGCGCGGGGATACGCAGTATTTT	TRBV5-1	TRBD1	-	15	TRBJ2-3
CASSLRTYEQYF	TGTGCCAGCAGCCTCCGAACCTACGAGCAGTACTTC	TRBV3-1	-	many	12	TRBJ2-7
CSGRRGTGYTF	TGCAGTGGTAGGAGGGGTACTGGCTACACCTTC	TRBV20-1	-	-	11	TRBJ1-2
CASSYGWGKGANEKLFF	TGTGCCAGCAGCTACGGGTGGGGGAAGGGGGCTAATGAAAAACTGTTTTTT	TRBV5-4	-	few	17	TRBJ1-4
CASSSGTGGNYQYF	TGTGCCAGCAGTTCCGGGACAGGGGGCAATTATCAGTACTTC	TRBV7-9	TRBD1	few	14	TRBJ2-7
CSVASQPVAEAFF	TGCAGCGTTGCTAGTCAGCCGGTCGCTGAAGCTTTCTTT	TRBV29-1	-	-	13	TRBJ1-1
CASSPSRDSADEQFF	TGTGCCAGCTCACCATCCCGGGACAGCGCCGATGAGCAGTTCTTC	TRBV18	TRBD1	-	15	TRBJ2-1
CASSLTSGGYNEQFF	TGTGCCAGCAGCCTGACTAGCGGGGGGTACAATGAGCAGTTCTTC	TRBV27	TRBD2	many	15	TRBJ2-1
CASSAPDRGSHEQFF	TGTGCCAGCAGCGCCCCGGACAGGGGGTCCCATGAGCAGTTCTTC	TRBV7-9	TRBD1	few	15	TRBJ2-1
CSARQTEPEAFF	TGCAGTGCTAGACAGACAGAACCTGAAGCTTTCTTT	TRBV20-1	-	few	12	TRBJ1-1
CASSGRDGNSPLHF	TGTGCCAGCAGCGGCAGGGATGGTAATTCACCCCTCCACTTT	TRBV2	-	-	14	TRBJ1-6
CASSLDLDSSYEQYF	TGCGCCAGCAGCTTGGACCTGGACAGCTCCTACGAGCAGTACTTC	TRBV5-1	-	-	15	TRBJ2-7
CATSRDPDPQETQYF	TGTGCCACCAGCAGAGATCCGGACCCACAAGAGACCCAGTACTTC	TRBV15	-	-	15	TRBJ2-5
CASSEAQGSSYEQYF	TGCGCCAGCAGCGAGGCACAGGGGAGCTCCTACGAGCAGTACTTC	TRBV5-1	TRBD1	many	15	TRBJ2-7
CASSIGGRRTDTQYF	TGTGCCAGTAGTATTGGTGGGAGACGCACAGATACGCAGTATTTT	TRBV19	-	-	15	TRBJ2-3
CASSEWIGGQNTEAFF	TGTGCCAGCAGTGAATGGATCGGGGGGCAGAACACTGAAGCTTTCTTT	TRBV6-1	-	many	16	TRBJ1-1
CASSMWTGNYGYTF	TGTGCCAGTAGTATGTGGACAGGAAACTATGGCTACACCTTC	TRBV19	TRBD1	-	14	TRBJ1-2
CASSPRQGPYEQYF	TGTGCCAGCAGCCCAAGACAGGGCCCCTACGAGCAGTACTTC	TRBV11-2	TRBD1	-	14	TRBJ2-7
CASRSFGQRHNEQFF	TGTGCCAGCAGATCTTTCGGACAAAGACACAATGAGCAGTTCTTC	TRBV6-1	-	-	15	TRBJ2-1
CATSRGLANEQFF	TGTGCCACCAGCAGGGGACTAGCGAATGAGCAGTTCTTC	TRBV15	TRBD2	-	13	TRBJ2-1
CASSLIGGYSYEQYF	TGTGCCAGCAGTTTAATCGGGGGCTACTCCTACGAGCAGTACTTC	TRBV12-3/TRBV12-4	-	few	15	TRBJ2-7